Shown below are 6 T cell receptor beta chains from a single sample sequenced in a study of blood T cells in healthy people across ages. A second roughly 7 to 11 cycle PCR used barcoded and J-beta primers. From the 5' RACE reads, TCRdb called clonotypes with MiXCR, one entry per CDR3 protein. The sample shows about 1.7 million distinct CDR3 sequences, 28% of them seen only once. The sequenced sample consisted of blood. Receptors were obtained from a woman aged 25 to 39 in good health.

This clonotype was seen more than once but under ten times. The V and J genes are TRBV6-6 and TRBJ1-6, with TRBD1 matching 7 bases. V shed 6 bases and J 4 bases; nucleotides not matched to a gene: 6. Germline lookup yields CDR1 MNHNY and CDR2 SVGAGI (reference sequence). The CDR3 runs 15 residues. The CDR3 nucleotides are TGTGCCAGCAGAGTCCCGGGACAGTATAATTCACCCCTCCACTTT. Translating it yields CASRVPGQYNSPLHF.

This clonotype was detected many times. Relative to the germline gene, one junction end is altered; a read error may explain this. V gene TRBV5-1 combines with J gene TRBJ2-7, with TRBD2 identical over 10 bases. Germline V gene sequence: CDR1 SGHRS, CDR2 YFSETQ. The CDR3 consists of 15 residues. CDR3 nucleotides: TGTGCCAGCAGCTTAACTAGCGGGGTATCCTACGAGCAGTACTTC. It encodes CASSLTSGVSYEQYF. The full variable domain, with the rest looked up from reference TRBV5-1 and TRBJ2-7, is KAGVTQTPRYLIKTRGQQVTLSCSPISGHRSVSWYQQTPGQGLQFLFEYFSETQRNKGNFPGRFSGRQFSNSRSEMNVSTLELGDSALYLCASSLTSGVSYEQYFGPGTRLTVT.

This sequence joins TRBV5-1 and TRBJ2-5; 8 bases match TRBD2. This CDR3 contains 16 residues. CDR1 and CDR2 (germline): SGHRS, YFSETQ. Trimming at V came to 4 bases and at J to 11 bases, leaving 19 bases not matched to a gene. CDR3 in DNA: TGCGCCAGCAGCACCCACCCGAGCGGGAGCCTGGAGGAGCAGTACTTC. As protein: CASSTHPSGSLEEQYF. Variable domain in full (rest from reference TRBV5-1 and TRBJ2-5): KAGVTQTPRYLIKTRGQQVTLSCSPISGHRSVSWYQQTPGQGLQFLFEYFSETQRNKGNFPGRFSGRQFSNSRSEMNVSTLELGDSALYLCASSTHPSGSLEEQYFGPGTRLLVL.

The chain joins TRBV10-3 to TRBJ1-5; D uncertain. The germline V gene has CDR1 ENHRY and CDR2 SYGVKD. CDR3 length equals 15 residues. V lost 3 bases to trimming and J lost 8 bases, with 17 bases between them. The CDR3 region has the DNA TGTGCCATCAGTGAAGGTTTAGGACCCCAGAAGCCCCAGCATTTT. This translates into CAISEGLGPQKPQHF.

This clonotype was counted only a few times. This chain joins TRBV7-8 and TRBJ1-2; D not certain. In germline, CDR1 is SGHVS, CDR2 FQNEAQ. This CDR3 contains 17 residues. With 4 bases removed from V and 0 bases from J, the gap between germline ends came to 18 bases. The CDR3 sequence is CASSSGKPQRSNYGYTF. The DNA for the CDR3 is TGTGCCAGCAGCTCCGGGAAACCTCAGAGGTCTAACTATGGCTACACCTTC.

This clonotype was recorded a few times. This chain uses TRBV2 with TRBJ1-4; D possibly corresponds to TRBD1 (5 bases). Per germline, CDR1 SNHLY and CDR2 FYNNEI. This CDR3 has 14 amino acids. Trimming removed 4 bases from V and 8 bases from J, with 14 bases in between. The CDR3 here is CASSAGSSGEKLFF. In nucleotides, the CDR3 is TGTGCCAGCAGTGCAGGGTCGAGTGGGGAAAAACTGTTTTTT. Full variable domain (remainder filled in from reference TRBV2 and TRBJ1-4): EPEVTQTPSHQVTQMGQEVILRCVPISNHLYFYWYRQILGQKVEFLVSFYNNEISEKSEIFDDQFSVERPDGSNFTLKIRSTKLEDSAMYFCASSAGSSGEKLFFGSGTQLSVL.